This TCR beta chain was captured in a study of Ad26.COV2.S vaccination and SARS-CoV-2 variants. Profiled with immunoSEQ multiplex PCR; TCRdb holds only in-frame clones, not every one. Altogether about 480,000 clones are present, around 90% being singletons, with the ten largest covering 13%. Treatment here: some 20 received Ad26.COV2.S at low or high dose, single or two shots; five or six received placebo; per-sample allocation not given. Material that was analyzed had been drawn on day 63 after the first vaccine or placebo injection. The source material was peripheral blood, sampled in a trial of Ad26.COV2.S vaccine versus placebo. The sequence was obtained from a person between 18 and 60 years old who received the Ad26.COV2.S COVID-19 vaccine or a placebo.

The CDR3 is CASSQDLQYTEAFF. CDR3 in DNA: TGCGCCAGCAGCCAAGATTTACAGTACACTGAAGCTTTCTTT. V usage is TRBV4-3 and J usage is TRBJ1-1, with D hard to call. The V gene's germline CDR1 is LGHNA and CDR2 YSLEER. Trimming pared 0 bases from V and 3 bases from J, leaving 8 bases between. The CDR3 covers 14 residues.